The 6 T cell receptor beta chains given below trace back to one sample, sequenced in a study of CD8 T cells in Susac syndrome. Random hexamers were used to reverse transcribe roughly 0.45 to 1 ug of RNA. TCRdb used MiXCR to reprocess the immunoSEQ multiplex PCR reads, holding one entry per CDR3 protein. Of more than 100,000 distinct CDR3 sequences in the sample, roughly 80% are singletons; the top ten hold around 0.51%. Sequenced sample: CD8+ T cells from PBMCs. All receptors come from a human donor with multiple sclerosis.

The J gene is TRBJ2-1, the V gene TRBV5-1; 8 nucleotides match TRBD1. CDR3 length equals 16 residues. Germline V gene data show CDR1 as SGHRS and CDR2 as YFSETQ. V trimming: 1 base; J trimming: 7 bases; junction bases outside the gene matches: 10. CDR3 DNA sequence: TGCGCCAGCAGCTTGCAGGCGCAGGGGGCTCCGAATGAGCAGTTCTTC. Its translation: CASSLQAQGAPNEQFF.

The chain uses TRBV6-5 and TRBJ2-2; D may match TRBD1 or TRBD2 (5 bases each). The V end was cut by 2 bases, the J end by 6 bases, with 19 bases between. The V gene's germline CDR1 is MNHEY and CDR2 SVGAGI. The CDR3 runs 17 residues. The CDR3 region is CASSYAGPREWAGELFF. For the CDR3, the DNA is TGTGCCAGCAGTTACGCCGGCCCCAGGGAGTGGGCCGGGGAGCTGTTTTTT.

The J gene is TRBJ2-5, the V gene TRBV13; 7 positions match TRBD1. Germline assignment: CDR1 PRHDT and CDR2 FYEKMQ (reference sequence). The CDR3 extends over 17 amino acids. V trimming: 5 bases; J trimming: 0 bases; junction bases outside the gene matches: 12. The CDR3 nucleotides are TGTGCCAGCAGCGAGCCCACAGGGGACCTGTACCAAGAGACCCAGTACTTC. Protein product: CASSEPTGDLYQETQYF. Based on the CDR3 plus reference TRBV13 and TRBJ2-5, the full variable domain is AAGVIQSPRHLIKEKRETATLKCYPIPRHDTVYWYQQGPGQDPQFLISFYEKMQSDKGSIPDRFSAQQFSDYHSELNMSSLELGDSALYFCASSEPTGDLYQETQYFGPGTRLLVL.

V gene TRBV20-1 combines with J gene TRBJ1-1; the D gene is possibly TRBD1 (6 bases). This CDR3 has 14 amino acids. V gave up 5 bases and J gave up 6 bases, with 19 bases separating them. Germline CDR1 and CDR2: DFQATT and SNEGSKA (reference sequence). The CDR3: CSAFPRDISPEAFF. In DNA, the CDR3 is TGCAGTGCTTTCCCCCGGGACATATCGCCTGAAGCTTTCTTT.

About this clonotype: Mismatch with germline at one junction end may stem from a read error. In nucleotides, the CDR3 is TGTGCCAGCAGTTACCTCTACATAGGAGGGAGTAGCAATCAGCCCCATCATTTT. Its protein product is CASSYLYIGGSSNQPHHF. J is TRBJ1-5 and V is TRBV12-3 or TRBV12-4; unclear D gene. This CDR3 region has 18 residues.

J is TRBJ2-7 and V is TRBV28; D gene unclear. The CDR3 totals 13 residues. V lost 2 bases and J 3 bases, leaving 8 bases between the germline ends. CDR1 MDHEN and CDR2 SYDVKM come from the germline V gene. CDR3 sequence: CASSLPVSYEQYF. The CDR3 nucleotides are TGTGCCAGCAGTTTACCCGTAAGCTACGAGCAGTACTTC.